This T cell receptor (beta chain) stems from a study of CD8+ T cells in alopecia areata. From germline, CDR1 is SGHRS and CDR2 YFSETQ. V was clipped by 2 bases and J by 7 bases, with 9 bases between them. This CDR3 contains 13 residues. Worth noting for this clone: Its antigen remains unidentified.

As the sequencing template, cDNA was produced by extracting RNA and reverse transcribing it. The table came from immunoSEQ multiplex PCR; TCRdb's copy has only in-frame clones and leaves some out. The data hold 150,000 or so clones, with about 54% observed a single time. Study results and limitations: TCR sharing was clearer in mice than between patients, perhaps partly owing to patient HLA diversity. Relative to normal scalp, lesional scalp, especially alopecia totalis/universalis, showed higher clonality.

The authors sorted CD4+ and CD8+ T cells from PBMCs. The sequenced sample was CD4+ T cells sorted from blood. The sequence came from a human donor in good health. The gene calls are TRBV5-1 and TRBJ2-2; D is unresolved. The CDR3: CASSFESGGELFF. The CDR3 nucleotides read TGCGCCAGCAGCTTTGAGAGTGGCGGGGAGCTGTTTTTT.